The subject of this entry is one TCR beta chain. Its target antigen remains unknown. Per-base quality was not reported, and no clone a single base away is much larger than it. The method was the immunoSEQ multiplex PCR assay. To provide template for TCR sequencing, every sample had RNA extracted and reverse transcribed into cDNA. SuperScript III was used to make first-strand cDNA, primed with a 2:1 mix of oligo-dT and random hexamers. A synthetic immune receptor repertoire was used to measure amplification bias, and any remaining bias was corrected computationally. The study's own analysis went as follows. Raw reads were preprocessed for error removal, and CDR3 was defined according to IMGT conventions as running from the conserved cysteine to phenylalanine. Clonality was computed as 1 minus the Shannon entropy, with the entropy normalized by log2 of the number of productive unique TCRs. Scalp TCRbeta sequences were cross-referenced with sorted blood CD4 and CD8 repertoires so that the CD4 or CD8 identity of scalp clones could be inferred. Held by TCRdb, this immuneACCESS table contains in-frame sequences only and omits some clones. Under half of the omission traces to an unresolved V gene where checked; the cause of the rest is unknown. The DNA was the basis for D and trimming; V, J and clone size are from that table. The sample table records some 120,000 clones; roughly 50% of these occur just once. The ten largest clones represent roughly a tenth of the sample.

The germline V gene (reference sequence) supplies CDR1 MNHNY and CDR2 SVGAGI. The germline V and J ends show losses of 5 bases and 2 bases respectively, and no gene match explains 9 bases of the junction. Reading from cysteine to phenylalanine, the CDR3 counts 16 amino acids. Kept here is only the CDR3 DNA, which spans 48 bases and is read in frame from base 1. The source of the sample is a study of CD8+ T cells in alopecia areata (dated by TCRdb to 2017 to 2018). Background for the entire study: To study T cell clonal expansion in alopecia areata, the researchers applied high-throughput TCRbeta sequencing to both the C3H/HeJ mouse model and human patients. Scalp tissue and sorted CD4+ and CD8+ peripheral blood T cells from patchy and totalis/universalis alopecia areata patients and from healthy controls were covered by human TCRbeta sequencing. Clonality in the scalp was compared among normal scalp (n=4), patchy alopecia areata scalp (n=8), and alopecia totalis/universalis scalp (n=8). RNA was extracted with the PAXgene miRNA kit for fixed scalp, the miRNeasy kit for PBMCs, and the RNeasy kit for mouse skin. TCRbeta CDR3 regions were amplified by immunoSEQ multiplex PCR with 35 Vbeta forward and 13 Jbeta reverse primers. Broad study findings and their caveats: Higher clonality and more expanded CD8+ clones were observed in lesional scalp than in normal scalp, particularly in alopecia totalis/universalis, a finding suggestive of antigenic drive. Unlike mouse skin, which is dominated by gammadelta T cells, normal human skin has resident alphabeta T cells that are also sequenced, and this complicates analysis of the scalp TCR repertoire. Shared TCR sequences between patients were less evident than in mice, which may be partly attributable to HLA diversity in the patient population.

Peripheral blood and lesional scalp punch biopsies were obtained from patients with alopecia areata. PBMCs were isolated by density centrifugation and stained for CD3, CD4 and CD8, and CD4+ and CD8+ T cells were sorted on a FACSAria. As part of a multicenter biomarker study, untreated alopecia areata patients were recruited. Blood CD8+ T cells from 4 to 6 biomarker-study patients were further sorted into NKG2D-low and NKG2D-high fractions. This TCR came from a human donor with alopecia areata. This chain is built from TRBV6-6 and TRBJ2-3, and TRBD1 aligns with 8 junction nucleotides. Sequenced sample: NKG2D-low CD8+ T cells sorted from blood. The cell subset or site tag for this specimen amounts to: sorted CD8+ NKG2D-low blood T cells. This receptor has the CDR3 CASSSPDRVSTDTQYF. The nucleotide sequence is TGTGCCAGCAGTAGTCCGGACAGGGTATCCACAGATACGCAGTATTTT.